The 9 T cell receptor beta chains given below trace back to one sample, sequenced in a study of T cells in Graves' hyperthyroidism and ophthalmopathy. Regions amplified from RNA transcripts were the TCR beta CDR3 regions. When the TCR CDR3 underwent first-round RT-PCR, the HTBI primer set was used. TCRdb used MiXCR to reprocess the multiplex PCR reads, holding one entry per CDR3 protein. This table has 370,000 or so distinct CDR3 sequences, around a sixth appearing once. The sample was blood. Receptors originate from a young woman with Graves' hyperthyroidism that later progressed to Graves' ophthalmopathy.

This chain connects TRBV15 to TRBJ1-2; D gene unclear. Trimming took 0 bases from V and 6 from J, leaving 17 bases between them. This CDR3 comprises 16 residues. Germline V lookup: CDR1 LNHNV, CDR2 YYDKDF (reference sequence). The CDR3 reads CATSRDGGFGGDGYTF. The DNA for the CDR3 is TGTGCCACCAGCAGAGATGGAGGGTTCGGCGGAGATGGCTACACCTTC.

The chain carries TRBV28 and TRBJ1-3; D ambiguous. The CDR3 length is 17 residues. V was pared by 2 bases and J by 2 bases, with 16 bases between. Germline values: CDR1 MDHEN, CDR2 SYDVKM. The CDR3 DNA reads TGTGCCAGCAGTTTACGGGCGGGTGGAGGTGCTGGAAACACCATATATTTT. Protein sequence: CASSLRAGGGAGNTIYF. Drawing the rest from reference TRBV28 and TRBJ1-3, the complete variable domain is DVKVTQSSRYLVKRTGEKVFLECVQDMDHENMFWYRQDPGLGLRLIYFSYDVKMKEKGDIPEGYSVSREKKERFSLILESASTNQTSMYLCASSLRAGGGAGNTIYFGEGSWLTVV.

The CDR3 sequence: CASSHREGLDEQFF. The CDR3 DNA reads TGTGCCAGCAGCCACCGGGAGGGCCTAGATGAGCAGTTCTTC. This chain uses TRBV3-1 with TRBJ2-1; 8 nucleotides agree with TRBD2. The CDR3 is made up of 14 amino acids. V shed 3 bases and J 8 bases; nucleotides not matched to a gene: 6. Germline V gene data show CDR1 as LGHDT and CDR2 as YNNKEL (reference sequence).

CDR3 in DNA: TGTGCCAGCAGCTCTAGTTGGGAGACAGGCGAAGCTTTCTTT. Its translation is CASSSSWETGEAFF. The rearrangement joins TRBV11-2 to TRBJ1-1, with D maybe TRBD1 (6 bases). Germline V gene lookup returns CDR1 SGHAT and CDR2 FQNNGV. Trimming stripped 4 bases from V and 8 bases from J, with 17 bases between. This CDR3 is built from 14 residues.

There are many counts of this clonotype. The V gene is TRBV19, the J gene TRBJ1-1; TRBD1 might be the D (6 bases). CDR3 length equals 17 residues. With 6 bases removed from V and 1 base from J, the gap between germline ends came to 21 bases. Germline V gives CDR1 LNHDA, CDR2 SQIVND (reference sequence). The CDR3 spells CASRLSAGGQTNTEAFF. The CDR3 DNA reads as TGTGCCAGTAGATTGTCGGCTGGCGGACAGACGAACACTGAAGCTTTCTTT.

The rearrangement uses TRBV25-1 and TRBJ2-1, with unresolved D. Trimming cost V 2 bases and J 8 bases, with 7 bases left between them. This CDR3 region has 12 residues. From germline, CDR1 is MGHDK and CDR2 SYGVNS. CDR3 in DNA: TGTGCCAGCAGTGAAGATGGGGATGAGCAGTTCTTC. Translated: CASSEDGDEQFF.

In this sample, this clonotype turned up many times. V is TRBV20-1 and J is TRBJ2-7, with 7 bases that match TRBD1. Germline CDR1 reads DFQATT; CDR2 reads SNEGSKA (reference sequence). The junction had 7 bases not matched to a gene; V was cut back by 6 bases and J by 2 bases. The length of the CDR3 is 13 residues. The CDR3 sequence is CSARGTATYEQYF. Written as DNA, the CDR3 is TGCAGTGCCAGGGGGACAGCAACCTACGAGCAGTACTTC.

This clonotype was detected many times. The chain recombines TRBV6-1 with TRBJ2-1, with D possibly TRBD2 on 6 matching bases. In germline, CDR1 is MNHNS, CDR2 SASEGT. Trimming shortened V by 4 bases and J by 9 bases, and 19 bases separated the two germline ends. The CDR3 consists of 15 residues. The CDR3: CASSVSGSVIGEQFF. As DNA, the CDR3 is TGTGCCAGCAGTGTTAGCGGCTCAGTCATCGGTGAGCAGTTCTTC.

This clonotype was seen repeatedly, ten times or more. This chain links TRBV7-8 with TRBJ1-5; 7 nucleotides line up with TRBD1. Losses at the gene ends were 6 bases for V and 4 bases for J; bases not matched to a gene: 9. There are 15 residues in the CDR3. Germline V gene data show CDR1 as SGHVS and CDR2 as FQNEAQ. The CDR3 DNA sequence: TGTGCCAGCAGGCTAGACAGGGTTGGTAATCAGCCCCAGCATTTT. This sequence encodes CASRLDRVGNQPQHF.